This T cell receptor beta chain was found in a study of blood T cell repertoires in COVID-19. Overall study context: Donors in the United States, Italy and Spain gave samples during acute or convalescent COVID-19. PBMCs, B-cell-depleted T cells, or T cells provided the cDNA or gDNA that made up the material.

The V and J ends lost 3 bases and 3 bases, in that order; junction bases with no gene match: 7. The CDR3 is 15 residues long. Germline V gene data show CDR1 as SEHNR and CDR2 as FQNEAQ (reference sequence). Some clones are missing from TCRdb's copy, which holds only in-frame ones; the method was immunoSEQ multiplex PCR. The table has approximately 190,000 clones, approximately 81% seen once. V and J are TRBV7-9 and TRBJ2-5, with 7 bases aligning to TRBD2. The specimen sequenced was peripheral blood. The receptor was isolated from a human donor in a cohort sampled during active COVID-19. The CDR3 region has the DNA TGTGCCAGCAGCTTCCAGGGCGGGAGAGAAGAGACCCAGTACTTC. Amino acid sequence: CASSFQGGREETQYF.